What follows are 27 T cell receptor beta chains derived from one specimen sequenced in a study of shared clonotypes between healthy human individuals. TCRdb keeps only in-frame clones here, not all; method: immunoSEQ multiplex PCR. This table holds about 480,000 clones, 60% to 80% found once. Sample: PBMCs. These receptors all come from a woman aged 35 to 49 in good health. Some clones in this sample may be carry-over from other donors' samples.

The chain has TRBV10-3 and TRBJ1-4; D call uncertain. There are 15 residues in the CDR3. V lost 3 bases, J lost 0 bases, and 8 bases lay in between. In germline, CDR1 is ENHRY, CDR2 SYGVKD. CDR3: CAISEGSATNEKLFF. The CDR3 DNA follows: TGTGCCATCAGTGAAGGAAGCGCAACTAATGAAAAACTGTTTTTT.

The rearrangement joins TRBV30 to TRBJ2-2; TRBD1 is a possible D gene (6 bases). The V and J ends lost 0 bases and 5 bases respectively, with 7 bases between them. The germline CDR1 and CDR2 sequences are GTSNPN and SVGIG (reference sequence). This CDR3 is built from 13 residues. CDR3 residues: CAWSVGQTGELFF. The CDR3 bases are TGTGCCTGGAGTGTAGGACAGACCGGGGAGCTGTTTTTT.

The CDR3, as DNA: TGTGCCAGCAGTTTCCTCAACACCGGGGAGCTGTTTTTT. Its protein product is CASSFLNTGELFF. This chain joins TRBV28 and TRBJ2-2, with unresolved D. Between the trimmed V and J ends, which lost 3 bases and 2 bases, there was a span of 4 bases. The CDR3 loop spans 13 amino acids. Per germline, CDR1 MDHEN and CDR2 SYDVKM.

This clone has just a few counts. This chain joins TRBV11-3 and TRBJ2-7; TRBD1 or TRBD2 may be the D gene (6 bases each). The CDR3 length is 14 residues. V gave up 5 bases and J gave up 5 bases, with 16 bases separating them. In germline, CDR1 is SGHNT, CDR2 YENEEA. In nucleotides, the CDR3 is TGTGCCAGCAGCCTAGGGGGAGGTCTCGACGAGCAGTACTTC. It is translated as CASSLGGGLDEQYF.

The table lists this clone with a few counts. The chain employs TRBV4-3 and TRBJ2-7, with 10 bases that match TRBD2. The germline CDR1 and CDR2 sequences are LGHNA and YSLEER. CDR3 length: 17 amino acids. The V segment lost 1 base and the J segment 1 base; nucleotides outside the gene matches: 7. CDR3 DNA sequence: TGCGCCAGCAGCCAAGGTCTAGCGGGAGTTCCGTCCTACGAGCAGTACTTC. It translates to CASSQGLAGVPSYEQYF.

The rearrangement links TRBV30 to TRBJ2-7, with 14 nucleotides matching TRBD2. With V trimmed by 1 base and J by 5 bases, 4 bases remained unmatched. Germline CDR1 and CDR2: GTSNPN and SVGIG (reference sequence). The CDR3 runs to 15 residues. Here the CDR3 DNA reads TGTGCCTGGAGTGGGGGACTAGCGGGAGTCCACGAGCAGTACTTC. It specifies CAWSGGLAGVHEQYF.

The CDR3 is CASSQRWEDGELFF. The CDR3 DNA sequence: TGTGCCAGCAGCCAACGTTGGGAGGACGGGGAGCTGTTTTTT. The chain recombines TRBV11-2 with TRBJ2-2; perhaps TRBD2 as D (6 bases). The CDR3 is 14 residues long. Germline CDR1 is SGHAT and CDR2 is FQNNGV. Trimming removed 5 bases from V and 7 bases from J, with 14 bases in between.

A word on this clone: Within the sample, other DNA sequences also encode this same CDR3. Here the CDR3 reads CASSDTAGGGNEQFF. The CDR3 DNA reads as TGTGCCAGCAGTGATACGGCAGGAGGGGGGAATGAGCAGTTCTTC. The genes are TRBV6-4 and TRBJ2-1, with D perhaps being TRBD1 or TRBD2 (6 bases each). Trimming cost V 3 bases and J 7 bases, with 16 bases left between them. The CDR3 loop spans 15 amino acids. The germline gives CDR1 MRHNA, CDR2 SNTAGT.

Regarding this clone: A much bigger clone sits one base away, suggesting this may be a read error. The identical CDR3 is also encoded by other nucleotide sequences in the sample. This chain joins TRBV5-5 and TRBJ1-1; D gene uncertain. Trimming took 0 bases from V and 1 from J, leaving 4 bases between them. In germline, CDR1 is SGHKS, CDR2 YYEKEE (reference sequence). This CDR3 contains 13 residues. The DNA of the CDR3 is TGTGCCAGCAGCTTGGGTCCGAACACTGAAGCTTTCTTT. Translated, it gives CASSLGPNTEAFF. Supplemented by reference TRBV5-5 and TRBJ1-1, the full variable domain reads DAGVTQSPTHLIKTRGQQVTLRCSPISGHKSVSWYQQVLGQGPQFIFQYYEKEERGRGNFPDRFSARQFPNYSSELNVNALLLGDSALYLCASSLGPNTEAFFGQGTRLTVV.

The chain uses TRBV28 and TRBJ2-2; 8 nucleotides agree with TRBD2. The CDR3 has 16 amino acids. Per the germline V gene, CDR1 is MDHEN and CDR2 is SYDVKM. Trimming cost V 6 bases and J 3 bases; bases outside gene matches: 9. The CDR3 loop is CASSPPSGSYTGELFF. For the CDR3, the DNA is TGTGCCAGCAGCCCCCCCAGCGGGAGCTACACCGGGGAGCTGTTTTTT.

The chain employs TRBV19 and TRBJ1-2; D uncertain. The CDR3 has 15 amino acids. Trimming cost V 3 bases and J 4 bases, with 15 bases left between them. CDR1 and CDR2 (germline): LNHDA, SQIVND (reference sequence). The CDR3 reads CASSILERPFYGYTF. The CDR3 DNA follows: TGTGCCAGTAGTATCCTAGAGAGGCCCTTCTATGGCTACACCTTC.

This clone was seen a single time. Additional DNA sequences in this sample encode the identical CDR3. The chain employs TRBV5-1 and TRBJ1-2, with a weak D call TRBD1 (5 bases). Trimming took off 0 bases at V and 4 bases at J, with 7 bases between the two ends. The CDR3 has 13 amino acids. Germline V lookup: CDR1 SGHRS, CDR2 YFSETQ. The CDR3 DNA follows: TGCGCCAGCAGCTTGGAGGGGAGCTATGGCTACACCTTC. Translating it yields CASSLEGSYGYTF.

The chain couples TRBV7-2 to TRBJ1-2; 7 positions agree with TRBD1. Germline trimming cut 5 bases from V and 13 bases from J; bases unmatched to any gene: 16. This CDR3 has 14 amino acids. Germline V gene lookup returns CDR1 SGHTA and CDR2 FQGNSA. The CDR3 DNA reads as TGTGCCAGCAGCCTGACGTCCCCAACAGGGGTTCCCACCTTC. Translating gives CASSLTSPTGVPTF.

The DNA of the CDR3 is TGTGCCAGCAGCTTGACGGCCGGTGGGTTTCCCTTGAACACTGAAGCTTTCTTT. Encoded protein: CASSLTAGGFPLNTEAFF. The chain recombines TRBV5-6 with TRBJ1-1; D unresolved. Trimming took off 1 base at V and 0 bases at J, with 19 bases between the two ends. Germline CDR1 SGHDT, CDR2 YYEEEE. The CDR3 runs to 18 residues.

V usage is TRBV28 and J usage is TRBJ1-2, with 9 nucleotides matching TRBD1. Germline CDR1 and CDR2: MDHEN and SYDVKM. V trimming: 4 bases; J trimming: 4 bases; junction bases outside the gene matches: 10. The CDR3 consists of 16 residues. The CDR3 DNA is TGTGCCAGCAGTTCCTACTCCGGGACAGGGTTCTATGGCTACACCTTC. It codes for CASSSYSGTGFYGYTF.

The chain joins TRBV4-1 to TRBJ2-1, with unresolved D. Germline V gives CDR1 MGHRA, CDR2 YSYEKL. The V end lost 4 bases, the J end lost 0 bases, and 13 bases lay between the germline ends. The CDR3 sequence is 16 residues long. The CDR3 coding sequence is TGCGCCAGCAGCCCGACCCGCCCTAGCTCCTACAATGAGCAGTTCTTC. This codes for CASSPTRPSSYNEQFF.

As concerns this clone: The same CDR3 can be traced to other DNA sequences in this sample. The CDR3: CASSAGGYEQYF. The CDR3 nucleotides read TGTGCCAGCTCTGCAGGGGGCTACGAGCAGTACTTC. V is TRBV18 and J is TRBJ2-7, with TRBD1 matching over 7 bases. Germline V lookup: CDR1 KGHSH, CDR2 LQKENI. The CDR3 has 12 amino acids. J was trimmed by 3 bases and V by 6 bases; bases with no gene match: 2.

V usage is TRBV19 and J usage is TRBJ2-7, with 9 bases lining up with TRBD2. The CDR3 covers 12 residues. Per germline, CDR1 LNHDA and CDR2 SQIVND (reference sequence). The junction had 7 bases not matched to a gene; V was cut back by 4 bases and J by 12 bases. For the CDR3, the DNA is TGTGCCAGTAGTACTTCTAGCGGGAAGCGGTACTTC. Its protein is CASSTSSGKRYF.

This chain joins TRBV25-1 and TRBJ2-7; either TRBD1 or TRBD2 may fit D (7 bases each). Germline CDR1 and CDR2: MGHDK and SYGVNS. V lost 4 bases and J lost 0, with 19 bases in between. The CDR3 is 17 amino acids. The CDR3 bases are TGTGCCAGCAGTGTCCAGGGCGGGGGACAGAGCTCCTACGAGCAGTACTTC. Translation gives CASSVQGGGQSSYEQYF.

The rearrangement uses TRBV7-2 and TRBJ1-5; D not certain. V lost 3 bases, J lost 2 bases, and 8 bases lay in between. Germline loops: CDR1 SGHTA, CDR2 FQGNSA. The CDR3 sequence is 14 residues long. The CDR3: CASSLDGRNQPQHF. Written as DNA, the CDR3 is TGTGCCAGCAGCTTGGACGGCCGCAATCAGCCCCAGCATTTT. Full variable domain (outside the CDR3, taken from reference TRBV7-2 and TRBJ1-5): GAGVSQSPSNKVTEKGKDVELRCDPISGHTALYWYRQSLGQGLEFLIYFQGNSAPDKSGLPSDRFSAERTGGSVSTLTIQRTQQEDSAVYLCASSLDGRNQPQHFGDGTRLSIL.

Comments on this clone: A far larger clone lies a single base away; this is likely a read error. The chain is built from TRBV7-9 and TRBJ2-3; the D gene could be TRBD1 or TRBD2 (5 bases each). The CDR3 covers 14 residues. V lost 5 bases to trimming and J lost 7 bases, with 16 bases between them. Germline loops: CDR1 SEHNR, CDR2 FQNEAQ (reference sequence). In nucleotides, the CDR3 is TGTGCCAGCAGCGAGCACCGTGGGGGAAATACGCAGTATTTT. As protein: CASSEHRGGNTQYF.

CDR3 in amino acids: CAISDGFSGNTIYF. For the CDR3, the DNA is TGTGCCATCAGTGATGGGTTCTCTGGAAACACCATATATTTT. The chain combines TRBV10-3 with TRBJ1-3; D is unclear. Trimming left V 3 bases short and J 0 bases short, with 6 bases between. CDR1 is ENHRY and CDR2 is SYGVKD in the germline V gene. This CDR3 has 14 residues.

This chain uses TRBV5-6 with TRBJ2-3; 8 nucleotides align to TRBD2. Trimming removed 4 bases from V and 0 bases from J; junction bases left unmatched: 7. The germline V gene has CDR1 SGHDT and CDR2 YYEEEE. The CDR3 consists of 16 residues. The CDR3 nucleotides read TGTGCCAGCAGCGTATTTACTAGCGGTAGCACAGATACGCAGTATTTT. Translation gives CASSVFTSGSTDTQYF.

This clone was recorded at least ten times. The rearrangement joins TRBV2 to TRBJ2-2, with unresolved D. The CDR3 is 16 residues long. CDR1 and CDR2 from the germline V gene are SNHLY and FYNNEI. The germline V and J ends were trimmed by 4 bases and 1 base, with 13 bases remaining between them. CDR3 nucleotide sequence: TGTGCCAGCAGTGCATTGGCCTTCCAGAACACCGGGGAGCTGTTTTTT. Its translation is CASSALAFQNTGELFF.

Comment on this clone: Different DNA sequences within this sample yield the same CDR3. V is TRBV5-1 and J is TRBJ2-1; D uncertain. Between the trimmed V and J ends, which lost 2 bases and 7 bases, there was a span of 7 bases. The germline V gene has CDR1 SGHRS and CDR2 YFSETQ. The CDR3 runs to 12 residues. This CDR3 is CASSLAGNEQFF. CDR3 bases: TGCGCCAGCAGCTTAGCCGGGAATGAGCAGTTCTTC.

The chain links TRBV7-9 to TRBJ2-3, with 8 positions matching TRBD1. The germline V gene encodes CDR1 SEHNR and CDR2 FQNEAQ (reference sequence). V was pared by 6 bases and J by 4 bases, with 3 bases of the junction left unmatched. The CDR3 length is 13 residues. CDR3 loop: CASRTGASDTQYF. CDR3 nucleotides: TGTGCCAGCAGGACAGGGGCCTCAGATACGCAGTATTTT.

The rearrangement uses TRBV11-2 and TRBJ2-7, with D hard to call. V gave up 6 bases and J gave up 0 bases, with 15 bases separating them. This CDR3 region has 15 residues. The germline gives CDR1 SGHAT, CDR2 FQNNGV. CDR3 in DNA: TGTGCCAGCAGAACTCGAAGGGTTAGCTCCTACGAGCAGTACTTC. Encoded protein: CASRTRRVSSYEQYF.